Following are 23 T cell receptor beta chains from one sample sequenced in a study of blood T cell repertoires in COVID-19. TCRdb keeps only in-frame clones here, not all; method: immunoSEQ multiplex PCR. The table lists roughly 180,000 clones, more than 70% of them singletons, with under 9.5% in the top ten. Sequencing was done on a sample of peripheral blood. The receptors shown here come from a woman aged 55 to 70 with acute or convalescent COVID-19.

This sequence joins TRBV15 and TRBJ2-1, with 9 positions matching TRBD2. Germline-derived CDR1 and CDR2 are LNHNV and YYDKDF (reference sequence). The J segment lost 2 bases and the V segment lost 1 base, leaving 3 bases of the junction unmatched. The CDR3 totals 16 residues. The CDR3 loop reads CATSRGLAGTYNEQFF. CDR3 coding DNA: TGTGCCACCAGCAGAGGGCTAGCGGGAACCTACAATGAGCAGTTCTTC.

The chain carries TRBV5-1 and TRBJ1-4; 9 bases map to TRBD1. The CDR3 runs to 16 residues. CDR1 and CDR2 from the germline V gene are SGHRS and YFSETQ. With V trimmed by 3 bases and J by 2 bases, 5 bases remained unmatched. CDR3 residues: CASSSGQGGTNEKLFF. The CDR3 nucleotides read TGCGCCAGCAGCTCGGGACAGGGCGGCACTAATGAAAAACTGTTTTTT.

The gene calls are TRBV19 and TRBJ1-2; the D gene is possibly TRBD1 (5 bases). The CDR3 length is 15 residues. Germline CDR1 LNHDA, CDR2 SQIVND (reference sequence). V lost 5 bases to trimming and J lost 8 bases, with 21 bases between them. CDR3 protein: CASSFRGGPGRGYTF. The CDR3 DNA follows: TGTGCCAGTAGTTTCCGAGGCGGCCCAGGGCGAGGCTACACCTTC. Filled out from reference TRBV19 and TRBJ1-2, the complete variable domain reads DGGITQSPKYLFRKEGQNVTLSCEQNLNHDAMYWYRQDPGQGLRLIYYSQIVNDFQKGDIAEGYSVSREKKESFPLTVTSAQKNPTAFYLCASSFRGGPGRGYTFGSGTRLTVV.

The chain recombines TRBV28 with TRBJ2-1; 11 bases match TRBD2. The CDR3 covers 15 residues. Trimming cost V 5 bases and J 7 bases; bases outside gene matches: 7. Germline-derived CDR1 and CDR2 are MDHEN and SYDVKM. The CDR3 nucleotides read TGTGCCAGCAGTATTCGGACTAGCGGGTGGAATGAGCAGTTCTTC. Encoded protein: CASSIRTSGWNEQFF.

The chain links TRBV25-1 to TRBJ2-1; tentatively, D is TRBD2 (5 bases). The CDR3 covers 14 residues. Germline V gene data show CDR1 as MGHDK and CDR2 as SYGVNS. Trimming took off 4 bases at V and 6 bases at J, with 13 bases between the two ends. The CDR3 sequence: CASSGGLRGNEQFF. Written as DNA, the CDR3 is TGTGCCAGCAGTGGAGGGCTCAGAGGCAATGAGCAGTTCTTC.

This clone was detected only a few times. V gene TRBV5-1 combines with J gene TRBJ1-6; perhaps TRBD1 as D (5 bases). The CDR3 is 14 amino acids. In germline, CDR1 is SGHRS, CDR2 YFSETQ. Trimming cost V 4 bases and J 8 bases, with 13 bases left between them. In DNA form, the CDR3 reads TGCGCCAGCAGCCCGGTGGGGGGGGATTCACCCCTCCACTTT. Translating it yields CASSPVGGDSPLHF.

V and J are TRBV10-3 and TRBJ1-1; tentative D call: TRBD1 (5 bases). CDR3 size: 12 residues. The V end lost 6 bases, the J end lost 3 bases, and 8 bases lay between the germline ends. Germline V gene data show CDR1 as ENHRY and CDR2 as SYGVKD. CDR3 region: CAIRGRDTEAFF. Written as DNA, the CDR3 is TGTGCCATCAGGGGGCGAGACACTGAAGCTTTCTTT.

The chain joins TRBV10-3 to TRBJ2-5, with D perhaps matching TRBD2 (6 bases). The CDR3 is made up of 12 amino acids. V was shortened by 10 bases and J by 1 base, with 10 bases between the two germline ends. In germline, CDR1 is ENHRY, CDR2 SYGVKD. The CDR3 DNA follows: TGTGCCACGCGCGGGATCCAAGAGACCCAGTACTTC. Encoded protein: CATRGIQETQYF.

The J gene is TRBJ2-1, the V gene TRBV19; 10 nucleotides agree with TRBD2. V dropped 6 bases and J dropped 8; count of bases not matched to a gene: 13. The CDR3 has 16 residues. Germline V gene sequence: CDR1 LNHDA, CDR2 SQIVND (reference sequence). CDR3 nucleotides: TGTGCCAGTAGAACCCTAGCGGGGGCCTTTAGGGATGAGCAGTTCTTC. This gives the protein CASRTLAGAFRDEQFF.

The chain joins TRBV3-1 (or the pseudogene TRBV3-2) to TRBJ1-6; D uncertain. The V gene lost 0 bases and the J gene lost 8 bases, with 5 bases spanning the gap. This CDR3 is 13 amino acids long. Looked up from germline, CDR1 is LGHDT and CDR2 is YNNKEL (reference sequence). The CDR3 region has the DNA TGTGCCAGCAGCCAAGATCTCTATTCACCCCTCCACTTT. Its translation: CASSQDLYSPLHF.

The CDR3 loop reads CASSLSTGGLQETQYF. The CDR3 region has the DNA TGTGCCAGCAGCTTAAGTACGGGAGGCTTACAAGAGACCCAGTACTTC. The chain links TRBV7-3 to TRBJ2-5, with TRBD2 matching 7 bases. The ends lost 1 base at V and 2 bases at J; junction bases unmatched: 7. Germline CDR1 reads SGHTA; CDR2 reads FQGTGA. CDR3 length equals 16 residues.

The rearrangement links TRBV24-1 to TRBJ1-1, with D tentatively TRBD1 (6 bases). Looked up from germline, CDR1 is KGHDR and CDR2 is SFDVKD. Trimming shortened V by 6 bases and J by 11 bases, and 15 bases separated the two germline ends. The CDR3 has 12 amino acids. CDR3 loop: CATSTGRGRAFF. CDR3 in DNA: TGTGCCACCAGTACCGGCAGGGGAAGGGCTTTCTTT.

J is TRBJ2-1 and V is TRBV7-9; 12 bases align to TRBD2. Germline lookup yields CDR1 SEHNR and CDR2 FQNEAQ (reference sequence). The CDR3 extends over 13 amino acids. The V segment lost 6 bases and the J segment 9 bases; nucleotides outside the gene matches: 3. The CDR3 spells CASRLAGGSEQFF. In DNA form, the CDR3 reads TGTGCCAGCAGACTAGCGGGAGGTAGTGAGCAGTTCTTC.

The genes are TRBV5-4 and TRBJ2-5; possible D gene TRBD1, 6 bases. Per germline, CDR1 SGHNT and CDR2 YYREEE (reference sequence). The germline V and J ends were trimmed by 4 bases and 4 bases, with 14 bases remaining between them. This CDR3 region has 14 residues. This CDR3 reads CASSINQGLETQYF. The DNA of the CDR3 is TGTGCCAGCAGCATAAACCAGGGGTTAGAGACCCAGTACTTC.

This chain joins TRBV3-1 (or the pseudogene TRBV3-2) and TRBJ1-2, with unresolved D. This CDR3 spans 14 amino acids. Germline loops: CDR1 LGHDT, CDR2 YNNKEL (reference sequence). V lost 4 bases and J lost 6, with 15 bases in between. Written as DNA, the CDR3 is TGTGCCAGCAGCCTGCGTCACACGGAGAATGGCTACACCTTC. The encoded protein is CASSLRHTENGYTF.

The chain carries TRBV19 and TRBJ2-2; 7 bases are shared with TRBD1. The V gene's germline CDR1 is LNHDA and CDR2 SQIVND (reference sequence). J lost 1 base, V lost 5 bases, and 7 bases had no gene match. The CDR3 runs 16 residues. Written as DNA, the CDR3 is TGTGCCAGTAGTCATACAGGGGCCCAGAACACCGGGGAGCTGTTTTTT. Its translation: CASSHTGAQNTGELFF. Based on the CDR3 plus reference TRBV19 and TRBJ2-2, the full variable domain is DGGITQSPKYLFRKEGQNVTLSCEQNLNHDAMYWYRQDPGQGLRLIYYSQIVNDFQKGDIAEGYSVSREKKESFPLTVTSAQKNPTAFYLCASSHTGAQNTGELFFGEGSRLTVL.

The chain employs TRBV5-1 and TRBJ2-3; the match to TRBD2 covers 9 bases. The CDR3 has 15 amino acids. V was pared by 4 bases and J by 3 bases, with 6 bases of the junction left unmatched. Germline V gene lookup returns CDR1 SGHRS and CDR2 YFSETQ. The CDR3 protein is CASSPLAGKTDTQYF. The CDR3 nucleotides are TGCGCCAGCAGCCCGCTAGCGGGGAAGACAGATACGCAGTATTTT.

This clone was seen only a few times. This rearrangement joins TRBV3-1 (or the pseudogene TRBV3-2) to TRBJ2-1; 9 positions match TRBD2. This CDR3 has 16 amino acids. Looked up from germline, CDR1 is LGHDT and CDR2 is YNNKEL (reference sequence). The junction had 6 bases not matched to a gene; V was cut back by 3 bases and J by 3 bases. This chain's CDR3 is CASSHYSGRIYNEQFF. DNA for the CDR3: TGTGCCAGCAGCCACTATAGCGGGAGAATCTACAATGAGCAGTTCTTC.

This clone was counted at least ten times. J is TRBJ2-1 and V is TRBV6-2 or TRBV6-3, with a possible D match to TRBD2 (6 bases). The V and J ends lost 6 bases and 4 bases respectively, with 10 bases between them. From germline, CDR1 is MNHEY and CDR2 SVGEGT. The CDR3 is 13 amino acids. The CDR3, as DNA: TGTGCCAGCAGCTCGACTAGTTACAATGAGCAGTTCTTC. Its translation is CASSSTSYNEQFF.

This rearrangement joins TRBV6-5 to TRBJ1-5; TRBD1 matches at 11 bases. Germline-derived CDR1 and CDR2 are MNHEY and SVGAGI. Losses at the gene ends were 0 bases for V and 6 bases for J; bases not matched to a gene: 4. The CDR3 sequence is 16 residues long. CDR3 coding DNA: TGTGCCAGCAGTTACTCAGTGGGACAGGGGGGTCAGCCCCAGCATTTT. Protein product: CASSYSVGQGGQPQHF.

This chain uses TRBV5-6 with TRBJ2-1; 10 positions match TRBD1. Trimming removed 2 bases from V and 8 bases from J; junction bases left unmatched: 10. The CDR3 has 16 amino acids. Germline CDR1 is SGHDT and CDR2 is YYEEEE. CDR3 loop: CASSLRDRGRTHEQFF. CDR3 coding DNA: TGTGCCAGCAGCTTAAGGGACAGGGGAAGGACCCATGAGCAGTTCTTC.

V is TRBV5-1 and J is TRBJ2-2; the D is unclear. Trimming left V 4 bases short and J 0 bases short, with 10 bases between. This CDR3 has 15 residues. Germline V lookup: CDR1 SGHRS, CDR2 YFSETQ. Written as DNA, the CDR3 is TGCGCCAGCAGCAGTCGGGTGTCGAACACCGGGGAGCTGTTTTTT. It is translated as CASSSRVSNTGELFF.

The rearrangement uses TRBV2 and TRBJ1-4, with a weak D call TRBD1 (6 bases). Germline lookup yields CDR1 SNHLY and CDR2 FYNNEI. The CDR3 consists of 16 residues. The V and J ends lost 5 bases and 5 bases respectively, with 18 bases between them. The CDR3 DNA reads TGTGCCAGCAGTCCCACCTTACAGGGTGCAAATGAAAAACTGTTTTTT. As protein: CASSPTLQGANEKLFF.